The 27 T cell receptor beta chains listed next were all sequenced from one sample in a study of shared clonotypes between healthy human individuals (dated by TCRdb to the early 2020s). Library creation used the immunoSEQ multiplex PCR assay. In its TCRdb copy, this immuneACCESS table keeps in-frame sequences only and misses some clones. Where compared with another copy, unresolved V genes explain less than half of these, and the others have no known cause. This sample holds 2 million to 2.5 million clones; just under 95% were observed only once. The leading ten clones occupy 0.37% of the sample. The sample comprised naive CD4+ T cells from PBMCs. The sample's cell subset or site, from its label and the paper: CD45RA+ positively selected. The receptors derive from a man aged 18 to 30 in good health. Some clones in this sample may be carry-over from other donors' samples.

This clone has a single count. The rearrangement joins TRBV10-3 to TRBJ1-4; weak D call: TRBD1 (6 bases). The CDR3 has 15 residues. The V gene lost 11 bases and the J gene lost 1 base, with 17 bases spanning the gap. Looked up from germline, CDR1 is ENHRY and CDR2 is SYGVKD. CDR3 DNA sequence: TGTGCCTCAAGGGGGGGCACGGGAACTAATGAAAAACTGTTTTTT. Amino acids: CASRGGTGTNEKLFF.

The chain joins TRBV4-1 to TRBJ1-2; no clear D. V was cut by 1 base and J by 4 bases, with 19 bases left in between. This CDR3 contains 17 residues. CDR1 and CDR2 (germline): MGHRA, YSYEKL. Here the CDR3 reads CASSQVPGVGVIYGYTF. In DNA, the CDR3 is TGCGCCAGCAGCCAAGTTCCCGGGGTTGGCGTAATCTATGGCTACACCTTC.

This chain connects TRBV27 to TRBJ2-1; 7 positions agree with TRBD2. CDR3 length equals 15 residues. Per germline, CDR1 MNHEY and CDR2 SMNVEV (reference sequence). V was pared by 5 bases and J by 4 bases, with 8 bases of the junction left unmatched. Here the CDR3 reads CASSRAGSLYNEQFF. The DNA of the CDR3 is TGTGCCAGCAGTCGAGCGGGGAGCCTTTACAATGAGCAGTTCTTC.

The rearrangement uses TRBV9 and TRBJ2-5, with D unclear. This CDR3 comprises 17 residues. V shed 4 bases and J shed 2 bases, with 21 bases lying between them. Germline V gene sequence: CDR1 SGDLS, CDR2 YYNGEE. CDR3 region: CASSPPVADPSQETQYF. The CDR3 DNA reads as TGTGCCAGCAGCCCCCCCGTGGCGGACCCGTCGCAAGAGACCCAGTACTTC.

This clone was observed once. The V call is TRBV18, the J call TRBJ2-7, with TRBD1 identical over 10 bases. CDR3 length: 15 residues. Germline loops: CDR1 KGHSH, CDR2 LQKENI. The V gene end was trimmed by 6 bases and the J gene end by 2 bases; junction bases not matched to a gene: 7. The CDR3 coding sequence is TGTGCCAGCTCGCTGGACAGGGGGGACCCCTACGAGCAGTACTTC. Translation: CASSLDRGDPYEQYF.

The rearrangement links TRBV5-1 to TRBJ2-3; D is perhaps TRBD1 (6 bases). V was shortened by 1 base and J by 5 bases, with 14 bases between the two germline ends. Germline V gene sequence: CDR1 SGHRS, CDR2 YFSETQ. This CDR3 contains 15 residues. The CDR3 spells CASSLQGRGGDTQYF. Here the CDR3 DNA reads TGCGCCAGCAGCTTGCAGGGGCGTGGGGGAGATACGCAGTATTTT.

The chain is built from TRBV30 and TRBJ1-2; 9 bases map to TRBD1. The V gene end was trimmed by 3 bases and the J gene end by 6 bases; junction bases not matched to a gene: 5. Germline V lookup: CDR1 GTSNPN, CDR2 SVGIG (reference sequence). This CDR3 contains 13 residues. The CDR3 is CAWSLQGANGYTF. The CDR3 DNA is TGTGCCTGGAGCCTACAGGGGGCTAATGGCTACACCTTC. Using reference TRBV30 and TRBJ1-2 for the parts outside the CDR3, the full variable domain is SQTIHQWPATLVQPVGSPLSLECTVEGTSNPNLYWYRQAAGRGLQLLFYSVGIGQISSEVPQNLSASRPQDRQFILSSKKLLLSDSGFYLCAWSLQGANGYTFGSGTRLTVV.

V and J are TRBV5-4 and TRBJ1-6; 10 bases fit TRBD1. From germline, CDR1 is SGHNT and CDR2 YYREEE (reference sequence). V shed 4 bases, J shed 9 bases, and the junction held 7 bases outside the gene matches. This CDR3 has 15 residues. CDR3 region: CASSLDRGPGSPLHF. The CDR3 region has the DNA TGTGCCAGCAGCCTCGACAGGGGGCCTGGTTCACCCCTCCACTTT.

The V call is TRBV6-1, the J call TRBJ2-5; 11 bases are a match to TRBD2. The CDR3 covers 18 residues. CDR1 and CDR2 (germline): MNHNS, SASEGT. V lost 2 bases to trimming and J lost 5 bases; unmatched junction nucleotides: 13. CDR3 sequence (DNA): TGTGCCAGCAGTGAACTCTTAGCGGGAGGGCCGGGGGTGGAGACCCAGTACTTC. Encoded protein: CASSELLAGGPGVETQYF.

The V call is TRBV21-1, the J call TRBJ2-1; the table's D call, TRBD2, has no DNA check behind it. TRBV21-1 is a pseudogene segment. The CDR3 runs to 15 residues. The chain's CDR3 is CASSLAGGLPNEQFF. In DNA form, the CDR3 reads TGTGCCAGCAGCCTAGCGGGAGGACTTCCCAATGAGCAGTTCTTC.

The chain has TRBV5-1 and TRBJ2-5; D unclear. Trimming pared 0 bases from V and 2 bases from J, leaving 8 bases between. CDR3 size: 14 residues. CDR1 SGHRS and CDR2 YFSETQ come from the germline V gene. CDR3 DNA: TGCGCCAGCAGCTTGGGACGGCTACAAGAGACCCAGTACTTC. Its protein is CASSLGRLQETQYF.

The chain joins TRBV7-2 to TRBJ2-3; 8 bases map to TRBD2. Unmatched junction bases numbered 4, after V lost 6 bases and J lost 2 bases. CDR1 SGHTA and CDR2 FQGNSA come from the germline V gene. The CDR3 sequence is 14 residues long. CDR3: CASRVAGSTDTQYF. DNA for the CDR3: TGTGCCAGCAGAGTAGCGGGATCCACAGATACGCAGTATTTT.

Notes on this clone: Other DNA sequences of this sample code for an identical CDR3. The CDR3 DNA reads TGTGCCAGTTCGAAAGCTAACTATGGCTACACCTTC. Protein product: CASSKANYGYTF. V and J are TRBV19 and TRBJ1-2; no definite D call. Germline loops: CDR1 LNHDA, CDR2 SQIVND (reference sequence). This CDR3 has 12 amino acids. V was trimmed by 8 bases and J by 0 bases, leaving 7 bases between them.

The rearrangement uses TRBV18 and TRBJ2-4, with D unresolved. CDR1 is KGHSH and CDR2 is LQKENI in the germline V gene. The CDR3 loop spans 16 amino acids. Trimming shortened V by 3 bases and J by 1 base, and 13 bases separated the two germline ends. CDR3 nucleotide sequence: TGTGCCAGCTCACCTCGCGTCCCCCGGGCCAAAAACATTCAGTACTTC. Translated: CASSPRVPRAKNIQYF.

On this clone: The junction departs from germline at one end; a sequencing error may be responsible. The V and J genes are TRBV7-2 and TRBJ1-2, with 10 bases fitting TRBD1. CDR3 length: 14 residues. Germline V gene sequence: CDR1 SGHTA, CDR2 FQGNSA. The CDR3 DNA is TGTGCCAGCAGCTCACCGGGACAGGGGTATGGCTACGCCTTC. The encoded protein is CASSSPGQGYGYAF. The variable domain in full, completed from reference TRBV7-2 and TRBJ1-2, reads GAGVSQSPSNKVTEKGKDVELRCDPISGHTALYWYRQSLGQGLEFLIYFQGNSAPDKSGLPSDRFSAERTGGSVSTLTIQRTQQEDSAVYLCASSSPGQGYGYAFGSGTRLTVV.

The V and J genes are TRBV5-5 and TRBJ1-2; perhaps TRBD1 as D (5 bases). The ends were cut back, 4 bases at V and 8 bases at J, with 15 bases in the middle. In germline, CDR1 is SGHKS, CDR2 YYEKEE (reference sequence). The CDR3 has 13 residues. The CDR3 DNA reads as TGTGCCAGCAGCCTGGGAGGGGCTGGAGGCTACACCTTC. Encoded protein: CASSLGGAGGYTF.

The chain employs TRBV28 and TRBJ2-7, with TRBD1 matching over 9 bases. Per germline, CDR1 MDHEN and CDR2 SYDVKM. V lost 5 bases, J lost 9 bases, and 5 bases stayed unmatched. The CDR3 is 12 residues long. The CDR3, as DNA: TGTGCCAGCAGTATACCGGGACAGGGGCAGTACTTC. It codes for CASSIPGQGQYF.

This rearrangement joins TRBV28 to TRBJ1-2; no clear D gene. The germline V and J ends were trimmed by 7 bases and 7 bases, with 25 bases remaining between them. The CDR3 extends over 16 amino acids. Germline CDR1 is MDHEN and CDR2 is SYDVKM. The CDR3 here is CASNLLGRAMSSGYTF. The CDR3 DNA reads TGTGCCAGCAATCTTCTCGGCCGGGCCATGAGCTCTGGCTACACCTTC.

The rearrangement uses TRBV15 and TRBJ1-2; a weak D match, TRBD1 (6 bases). From germline, CDR1 is LNHNV and CDR2 YYDKDF (reference sequence). This CDR3 is built from 14 residues. V was clipped by 2 bases and J by 7 bases, with 14 bases between them. CDR3 DNA: TGTGCCACCAGCAGATCGCGCGGGGGCCGTGGCTACACCTTC. It is translated as CATSRSRGGRGYTF.

V is TRBV13 and J is TRBJ2-7; the D is unclear. The CDR3 runs 13 residues. Germline assignment: CDR1 PRHDT and CDR2 FYEKMQ (reference sequence). Deletions cut 5 bases from V and 6 bases from J, with 14 bases between. CDR3 in amino acids: CASSQKPRLEQYF. The CDR3 region has the DNA TGTGCCAGCAGCCAAAAGCCTCGGCTCGAGCAGTACTTC.

In the case of this clone: Other DNA sequences from this sample encode an identical CDR3 as well. The gene calls are TRBV5-1 and TRBJ2-1, with TRBD2 identical over 10 bases. With 4 bases clipped from V and 3 bases from J, the junction kept 4 bases outside the gene matches. This CDR3 spans 15 amino acids. The germline gives CDR1 SGHRS, CDR2 YFSETQ. The CDR3 region is CASSVGLADYNEQFF. DNA of the CDR3: TGCGCCAGCAGCGTCGGACTAGCGGACTACAATGAGCAGTTCTTC.

This chain joins TRBV2 and TRBJ1-5; 9 nucleotides line up with TRBD1. This CDR3 is 16 amino acids long. V shed 2 bases, J shed 6 bases, and the junction held 8 bases outside the gene matches. Germline values: CDR1 SNHLY, CDR2 FYNNEI. The CDR3 bases are TGTGCCAGCAGTGAATCCGGGACAGGGCGTATTCAGCCCCAGCATTTT. Translating it yields CASSESGTGRIQPQHF.

This rearrangement joins TRBV10-3 to TRBJ2-7; the D gene could be TRBD1 or TRBD2 (5 bases each). The V gene's germline CDR1 is ENHRY and CDR2 SYGVKD. V shed 11 bases and J shed 6 bases, with 23 bases lying between them. The CDR3 is made up of 14 amino acids. CDR3 nucleotides: TGTGCCGCCCAAACCAGGACGGGGACCGGCGAGCAGTACTTC. Translation: CAAQTRTGTGEQYF.

CDR3 region: CASTPPWREKLFF. CDR3 nucleotide sequence: TGTGCCAGCACCCCCCCGTGGAGGGAAAAACTGTTTTTT. The rearrangement links TRBV28 to TRBJ1-4; D gene unclear. The length of the CDR3 is 13 residues. The germline V gene encodes CDR1 MDHEN and CDR2 SYDVKM. The V end lost 7 bases, the J end lost 8 bases, and 14 bases lay between the germline ends.

The chain combines TRBV9 with TRBJ1-1; a weak D match, TRBD1 (6 bases). The CDR3 runs to 14 residues. Germline-derived CDR1 and CDR2 are SGDLS and YYNGEE. The V gene lost 0 bases and the J gene lost 5 bases, with 11 bases spanning the gap. The CDR3 DNA reads TGTGCCAGCAGCGTAGAGCCAGGGGTTACTGAAGCTTTCTTT. As protein: CASSVEPGVTEAFF. Full variable domain (remainder filled in from reference TRBV9 and TRBJ1-1): DSGVTQTPKHLITATGQRVTLRCSPRSGDLSVYWYQQSLDQGLQFLIQYYNGEERAKGNILERFSAQQFPDLHSELNLSSLELGDSALYFCASSVEPGVTEAFFGQGTRLTVV.

The chain has TRBV5-6 and TRBJ2-5, with 8 nucleotides matching TRBD1. The J call is uncertain, as TRBJ2-7 better fits the DNA end. This CDR3 contains 14 residues. The germline V gene has CDR1 SGHDT and CDR2 YYEEEE. The CDR3 spells CASSYVDRDGEQYF. As DNA, the CDR3 is TGTGCCAGCAGCTATGTGGACAGGGACGGCGAGCAGTACTTC.

A single count supports this clone. Other DNA sequences in the same sample also yield this CDR3. The rearrangement joins TRBV5-4 to TRBJ2-2, with no clear D. The CDR3 has 14 amino acids. Trimming stripped 0 bases from V and 1 base from J, with 4 bases between. Germline V CDR1 and CDR2: SGHNT, YYREEE (reference sequence). CDR3 protein: CASSLGQNTGELFF. CDR3 coding DNA: TGTGCCAGCAGCTTGGGGCAGAACACCGGGGAGCTGTTTTTT.